A selection of T cell receptor beta chains follows, all from one sample in a study of shared clonotypes between healthy human individuals. Profiled with immunoSEQ multiplex PCR; TCRdb holds only in-frame clones, not every one. The table has approximately 1.4 million clones, approximately 98% seen once. Sequencing was carried out using naive CD4+ T cells sorted from blood. The receptors were gathered from a man aged 25 to 40 in good health. Both conserved end residues are part of each CDR3. A D gene is named only where the DNA matches it firmly. The listing skips clone size in some rows; elsewhere it reads once, few, many or a size class.

cdr3_aa: CASSPGTSGRGGTQYF; cdr3_nt: TGTGCCAGCAGCCCCGGGACTAGCGGGAGAGGAGGCACGCAGTATTTT; d_call: TRBD2; clone_size: -; j_call: TRBJ2-3; v_call: TRBV7-2
cdr3_aa: CASSLRDLPAYNEQFF; cdr3_nt: TGTGCCAGTAGCCTTCGGGATCTACCCGCCTACAATGAGCAGTTCTTC; d_call: -; clone_size: -; j_call: TRBJ2-1; v_call: TRBV19
cdr3_aa: CASSSQGSGANVLTF; cdr3_nt: TGTGCCAGCAGTTCGCAGGGGTCTGGGGCCAACGTCCTGACTTTC; d_call: -; clone_size: -; j_call: TRBJ2-6; v_call: TRBV28
cdr3_aa: CASSENRVPYNEQFF; cdr3_nt: TGTGCCAGCAGTGAGAACAGGGTACCCTACAATGAGCAGTTCTTC; d_call: -; clone_size: -; j_call: TRBJ2-1; v_call: TRBV6-4
cdr3_aa: CAISSLAGGGEQYF; cdr3_nt: TGTGCCATCAGTTCACTAGCGGGAGGAGGCGAGCAGTACTTC; d_call: TRBD2; clone_size: -; j_call: TRBJ2-7; v_call: TRBV10-3
cdr3_aa: CASSLWTGTYEQYF; cdr3_nt: TGTGCCAGCAGTTTGTGGACAGGAACCTACGAGCAGTACTTC; d_call: TRBD1; clone_size: once; j_call: TRBJ2-7; v_call: TRBV27
cdr3_aa: CAISDLQGTSYEQYF; cdr3_nt: TGTGCCATCAGTGACCTGCAGGGCACATCCTACGAGCAGTACTTC; d_call: -; clone_size: -; j_call: TRBJ2-7; v_call: TRBV10-3
cdr3_aa: CAISTDNNQPQHF; cdr3_nt: TGTGCCATCAGTACGGACAACAATCAGCCCCAGCATTTT; d_call: -; clone_size: -; j_call: TRBJ1-5; v_call: TRBV10-3
cdr3_aa: CAWSVRRDNEQFF; cdr3_nt: TGTGCCTGGAGTGTACGCCGAGACAATGAGCAGTTCTTC; d_call: -; clone_size: -; j_call: TRBJ2-1; v_call: TRBV30
cdr3_aa: CASSLGSVAQETQYF; cdr3_nt: TGCGCCAGCAGCTTGGGGTCGGTAGCTCAAGAGACCCAGTACTTC; d_call: -; clone_size: -; j_call: TRBJ2-5; v_call: TRBV5-1
cdr3_aa: CASSPGGQGAKVQYF; cdr3_nt: TGTGCCAGCTCACCAGGAGGGCAGGGGGCAAAGGTGCAGTACTTC; d_call: TRBD1; clone_size: -; j_call: TRBJ2-7; v_call: TRBV18
cdr3_aa: CASSEALSEQFF; cdr3_nt: TGTGCCAGCAGTGAGGCCCTAAGTGAGCAGTTCTTC; d_call: -; clone_size: once; j_call: TRBJ2-1; v_call: TRBV25-1
cdr3_aa: CASTTDLRQEKLFF; cdr3_nt: TGTGCCAGCACCACGGATCTAAGACAGGAAAAACTGTTTTTT; d_call: -; clone_size: -; j_call: TRBJ1-4; v_call: TRBV5-4
cdr3_aa: CASSLIAGEGTEAFF; cdr3_nt: TGTGCCAGCAGTTTAATCGCAGGGGAGGGCACTGAAGCTTTCTTT; d_call: -; clone_size: -; j_call: TRBJ1-1; v_call: TRBV28
cdr3_aa: CASKRGSRDPTQPQHF; cdr3_nt: TGTGCCAGTAAGAGAGGGAGCAGGGATCCTACTCAGCCCCAGCATTTT; d_call: -; clone_size: -; j_call: TRBJ1-5; v_call: TRBV19
cdr3_aa: CASSQGSSGNKQFF; cdr3_nt: TGTGCCAGCAGCCAAGGTTCTAGCGGGAATAAGCAGTTCTTC; d_call: TRBD2; clone_size: -; j_call: TRBJ2-1; v_call: TRBV14
cdr3_aa: CASSLSASGRAVEQFF; cdr3_nt: TGTGCCAGCAGCTTGTCGGCTAGCGGGAGGGCCGTTGAGCAGTTCTTC; d_call: TRBD2; clone_size: -; j_call: TRBJ2-1; v_call: TRBV5-4
cdr3_aa: CATSREIGAGEGYEQYF; cdr3_nt: TGTGCCACCAGCAGAGAGATAGGAGCGGGAGAGGGATACGAGCAGTACTTC; d_call: TRBD2; clone_size: -; j_call: TRBJ2-7; v_call: TRBV15
cdr3_aa: CASSSLGRALYGYTF; cdr3_nt: TGCGCCAGCAGCTCATTAGGGAGGGCGCTCTATGGCTACACCTTC; d_call: -; clone_size: -; j_call: TRBJ1-2; v_call: TRBV5-1
cdr3_aa: CASSFVQETQYF; cdr3_nt: TGTGCCAGCAGTTTTGTCCAAGAGACCCAGTACTTC; d_call: -; clone_size: -; j_call: TRBJ2-5; v_call: TRBV28